This T cell receptor (beta chain) is drawn from a study of cytomegalovirus exposure and HLA in healthy donors. Across the whole study: Out of around 360 genotyped donors, about 84% belonged to the Caucasian-associated ancestry cluster. Study-wide points: Association of a missense DCLRE1C variant with TCR beta V- and J-gene trimming was reported in a later analysis.

V dropped 3 bases and J dropped 0 bases, with 8 bases sitting between them. Per the germline V gene, CDR1 is SEHNR and CDR2 is FQNEAQ (reference sequence). The CDR3 extends over 14 amino acids. As concerns this clone: Antigen: not known.

PCR amplification relied on 60 Vbeta primers (plus 13 Jbeta primers). Repertoires were generated with immunoSEQ multiplex PCR, while TCRdb's copy carries only in-frame clones and drops some. Of roughly 56,000 clones detected, about 81% appear once; the ten largest clones hold roughly 47%. The rearrangement joins TRBV7-9 to TRBJ2-5, with D tentatively TRBD1 (6 bases). This sequence was found in a middle-aged man in good health and CMV-seropositive. Source material: PBMCs. CDR3 residues: CASSFRGNQETQYF. The CDR3 nucleotides are TGTGCCAGCAGCTTCAGGGGCAACCAAGAGACCCAGTACTTC.